The following is a TCR beta chain sequence with its context. This sample is part of a study of cytomegalovirus exposure and HLA in healthy donors. There are 14 residues in the CDR3. Per germline, CDR1 MNHEY and CDR2 SMNVEV (reference sequence). Trimming stripped 3 bases from V and 2 bases from J, with 11 bases between. Use of 60 Vbeta and 13 Jbeta primers characterized the PCR. Sequencing used immunoSEQ multiplex PCR; TCRdb keeps in-frame clones, though not all of them. Of about 160,000 clones detected, around four fifths appear once; the ten largest clones hold roughly 2%. The chain is built from TRBV27 and TRBJ2-7; weak D call: TRBD1 (5 bases). The clonotype was recovered from a female donor in good health and CMV-seronegative. Sequencing used PBMCs. The CDR3 here is CASSFQGPPYEQYF. CDR3 in DNA: TGTGCCAGCAGTTTTCAGGGCCCCCCCTACGAGCAGTACTTC.